This T cell receptor (beta chain) was captured by sequencing in a study of blood T cell repertoires in COVID-19. Study summary: Donors in Cohort 3 who had recovered were those with two negative PCRs, healthcare professional clearance, or resolution of their symptoms. The United States, Italy and Spain provided the acute and convalescent COVID-19 samples.

CDR3 size: 15 residues. With V trimmed by 0 bases and J by 0 bases, 2 bases remained unmatched. Germline V gene data show CDR1 as KGHSH and CDR2 as LQKENI. Study processing details: Reference gene primer amplification yielded estimated nucleated cell counts. The repertoire was sequenced with immunoSEQ multiplex PCR; TCRdb's copy has only in-frame clones and lacks some. V, J and clone size reflect that table, while D and trimming were determined from the DNA. The repertoire consists of 300,000 to 450,000 clones, with around 87% occurring once and the leading ten covering roughly 1.9%. The J gene is TRBJ2-7, the V gene TRBV18; 7 nucleotides agree with TRBD1. The source is a middle-aged man in a cohort exposed to, infected with or recovered from COVID-19 (not recorded which). Sequenced: PBMCs or T cells enriched from blood (not recorded which). CDR3 protein: CASSPPGQSSYEQYF. Written as DNA, the CDR3 is TGTGCCAGCTCACCACCGGGACAGAGCTCCTACGAGCAGTACTTC.